This T cell receptor beta chain is from a study of blood T cell repertoires in COVID-19. Followed over time, Seattle patients had been enrolled while infection was active. The CDR3 extends over 16 amino acids. V was trimmed by 1 base and J by 4 bases, leaving 17 bases between them. CDR1 is SGHNT, CDR2 YYREEE, per germline (reference sequence). Produced via immunoSEQ multiplex PCR; TCRdb's table is partial and in-frame only. Of tens of thousands of clones detected, roughly 87% appear once; the ten largest clones hold around 20%. Sequences were obtained from peripheral blood. This clonotype was obtained from a woman in her fifties or sixties with COVID-19, enrolled during active disease. The rearrangement uses TRBV5-4 and TRBJ2-5, with D tentatively TRBD2 (7 bases). As DNA, the CDR3 is TGTGCCAGCAGCTTGTCTTGGGGGGGCCTCGGAGAGACCCAGTACTTC. It encodes CASSLSWGGLGETQYF. Supplemented by reference TRBV5-4 and TRBJ2-5, the full variable domain reads ETGVTQSPTHLIKTRGQQVTLRCSSQSGHNTVSWYQQALGQGPQFIFQYYREEENGRGNFPPRFSGLQFPNYSSELNVNALELDDSALYLCASSLSWGGLGETQYFGPGTRLLVL.